A selection of T cell receptor beta chains follows, all from one sample in a study of CD8+ T cells in alopecia areata. The method was immunoSEQ multiplex PCR; TCRdb's version includes in-frame clones alone and lacks a portion of them. The sample lists 150,000 to 200,000 clones, roughly 60% occurring once. This material consisted of CD4+ T cells sorted from blood, taken at week 24, from a patient treated with tofacitinib. These receptors were collected from a human donor with alopecia areata. CDR3s include the opening cysteine and the closing phenylalanine or tryptophan. The D gene is left open where the match is weak. The size field is filled for only some rows; it gives once, few, many or a size class.

-,TRBV30,TRBJ1-1,-,TGTGCCTGGAGTGTACGTGGCGGGGTGCGAGACACTGAAGCTTTCTTT,CAWSVRGGVRDTEAFF
-,TRBV5-1,TRBJ2-7,-,TGCGCCAGCAGGTTACTCGTAAGGACGGGAGAAAGCTCCTACGAGCAGTACTTC,CASRLLVRTGESSYEQYF
-,TRBV15,TRBJ1-2,-,TGTGCCACCAGCAGAGATCGACCAACGGGTTATGGCTACACCTTC,CATSRDRPTGYGYTF
-,TRBV29-1,TRBJ1-5,TRBD1,TGCAGCGCCCGGGACAGTAGCAATCAGCCCCAGCATTTT,CSARDSSNQPQHF
few,TRBV6-5,TRBJ1-2,-,TGTGCCAGCAGGGGTGGGCTCGCAATAAACTATGGCTACACCTTC,CASRGGLAINYGYTF
-,TRBV5-1,TRBJ2-6,TRBD1,TGCGCCAGCAGCTCCTTCGGGACAGGGCGCCAACCGACTGGGGCCAACGTCCTGACTTTC,CASSSFGTGRQPTGANVLTF
-,TRBV29-1,TRBJ2-7,-,TGCAGCGCCTCCCTTGGGGGCCCGGGAGAGCAGTACTTC,CSASLGGPGEQYF
few,TRBV29-1,TRBJ2-5,-,TGCAGCGTTGGTGCACAGGGAAATTCGAAGACCCAGTACTTC,CSVGAQGNSKTQYF
few,TRBV9,TRBJ2-5,-,TGTGCCAGCAGCGTAGCTTTGGGGGACGGAGAGACCCAGTACTTC,CASSVALGDGETQYF
few,TRBV7-9,TRBJ1-2,-,TGTGCCAGCGTGGCAGACTATGGCTACACCTTC,CASVADYGYTF
-,TRBV29-1,TRBJ2-3,-,TGCAGCGTTTCGGAGGGAACGCAGTATTTT,CSVSEGTQYF
-,TRBV30,TRBJ1-1,-,TGTGCCTGGAGTTTCACCTGGGACACTGAAGCTTTCTTT,CAWSFTWDTEAFF
-,TRBV5-1,TRBJ1-2,-,TGCGCCAGCAGCTTGGGCGGCAGGGTCGGATATGGCTACACCTTC,CASSLGGRVGYGYTF
-,TRBV29-1,TRBJ2-3,-,TGCAGCGTTGAGCTCGGAACAGATACGCAGTATTTT,CSVELGTDTQYF